This TCR beta chain was found in a study of OX40 agonist ivuxolimab in advanced cancers. Study background: The eligibility criteria allowed prior anti-PD-1, anti-PD-L1 or anti-CTLA-4 therapy, and approximately 42% had some.

Worth noting for this clone: Its antigen is undetermined.

Findings and limits, study-wide: CD8+ T cells averaged more expanded clones than CD4+.

Data came from immunoSEQ multiplex PCR; TCRdb stores just in-frame clones and leaves some out. In the table there are tens of thousands of clones, 60% to 80% of which are singletons. CDR1 is SGHTA, CDR2 FQGTGA, per germline. CDR3 length equals 13 residues. V was pared by 3 bases and J by 2 bases, with 7 bases between. V usage is TRBV7-3 and J usage is TRBJ2-5, with D perhaps being TRBD1 or TRBD2 (5 bases each). The clonotype was recovered from an adult with an advanced solid tumor such as melanoma, head and neck, liver or kidney cancer. The sequencing here drew on CD4+ or CD8+ T cells sorted from blood, taken in a trial of the OX40 agonist ivuxolimab. In DNA form, the CDR3 reads TGTGCCAGCAGCTTGGGACCACAAGAGACCCAGTACTTC. The encoded protein is CASSLGPQETQYF.